A selection of T cell receptor beta chains follows, all from one sample in a study of cytomegalovirus exposure and HLA in healthy donors. Only in-frame clones appear in the TCRdb table, and some are missing; sequencing was by immunoSEQ multiplex PCR. In the table there are over 150,000 clones, about 84% of which are singletons. The material sequenced was PBMCs. The receptors originated from a woman aged 35 to 49 in good health and CMV-seropositive. Each CDR3 is given with its conserved first and last residue. Fields, in order: D gene, V gene, J gene, CDR3 protein, CDR3 DNA. A D gene is named only where the DNA matches it firmly.

D: -
V: TRBV27
J: TRBJ1-1
CDR3: CASSFLSGSDAFF
DNA: TGTGCCAGCAGTTTTTTGTCAGGGTCTGACGCTTTCTTT

D: -
V: TRBV7-9
J: TRBJ2-1
CDR3: CASSLQRRRSSYNEQFF
DNA: TGTGCCAGCAGCTTACAGCGTCGACGAAGCTCCTACAATGAGCAGTTCTTC

D: TRBD2
V: TRBV30
J: TRBJ2-1
CDR3: CAWSMWEGWNEQFF
DNA: TGTGCCTGGAGTATGTGGGAGGGGTGGAATGAGCAGTTCTTC

D: TRBD2
V: TRBV7-9
J: TRBJ2-7
CDR3: CASSSGTSGLSSYEQYF
DNA: TGTGCCAGCAGCTCGGGGACTAGCGGGCTGAGCTCCTACGAGCAGTACTTC

D: -
V: TRBV30
J: TRBJ1-1
CDR3: CAWSVGGSEAFF
DNA: TGTGCCTGGAGTGTAGGGGGTTCTGAAGCTTTCTTT

D: -
V: TRBV6-1
J: TRBJ2-5
CDR3: CASSEALQSEGYF
DNA: TGTGCCAGCAGTGAAGCGCTTCAGAGCGAGGGTTACTTC

D: TRBD1
V: TRBV9
J: TRBJ2-3
CDR3: CASSPNSNRGGRTDTQYF
DNA: TGTGCCAGCAGCCCGAACTCCAACAGGGGCGGCCGCACAGATACGCAGTATTTT

D: -
V: TRBV2
J: TRBJ2-2
CDR3: CATSGQNTGELFF
DNA: TGTGCCACTTCCGGACAGAACACCGGGGAGCTGTTTTTT

D: TRBD1
V: TRBV2
J: TRBJ1-6
CDR3: CASKGTGGARYNSPLHF
DNA: TGTGCCAGCAAAGGGACAGGGGGCGCAAGGTATAATTCACCCCTCCACTTT

D: -
V: TRBV12-5
J: TRBJ1-2
CDR3: CASGLTEKRGYTF
DNA: TGTGCTAGTGGTTTGACAGAGAAAAGGGGCTACACCTTC

D: TRBD2
V: TRBV18
J: TRBJ2-1
CDR3: CASSGAGGLSYNEQFF
DNA: TGTGCCAGCTCGGGAGCGGGAGGGCTTTCCTACAATGAGCAGTTCTTC